This T cell receptor beta chain was sequenced for a study of CD8+CD57+ T cells in acquired aplastic anemia (dated by TCRdb to 2016 to 2019). Study-wide context: Extracted DNA from sorted CD4+ and CD8+ cells averaged 3.2 ug, ranging from roughly 0.19 to 27.4 ug. CD8+CD57+ expansion was defined as frequency above the mean frequency observed in healthy subjects.

TCR beta VDJ combination and CDR3 sequence profiling used genomic DNA as the template. TCR repertoire sequencing was run on an Illumina HiSeq 2000. As for how the authors treated the data: TRBV/TRBJ rearrangement plots, CDR3 size and DJ length profiles, and Simpson's diversity index were used to evaluate the repertoires. The most abundant DNA sequence in the deep sequencing data was taken as the immunodominant clone. CDR3 amino acid sequences were checked for sharing across subjects and were also compared against the VDJdb database and published repertoires. TCRdb itself trimmed the public reads at Q25 with fastp, ran MiXCR and retained productive beta chains. Each CDR3 protein gets just one entry, which takes the most common genes and DNA from the rows behind it. The V and J calls shown here were made by TCRdb, not taken from the authors' results. The sample yields 50,000 to 65,000 distinct CDR3 sequences; roughly 60% were counted once. Together, the top ten hold approximately 15% of the sample.

CDR1 and CDR2 are read off the germline V gene (reference sequence) as LNHDA and SQIVND. V is reduced by 4 bases and J by 8 bases, leaving a spacing of 9 bases between them. The CDR3, cysteine through phenylalanine, is 13 amino acids long. Here the CDR3 DNA is all that survives: 39 bases in frame from base 1. As for this clonotype: Its antigen is currently not known. Per-nucleotide qualities are absent, and no much larger clonotype sits a single base away.

Flow cytometry had shown CD8+CD57+ cell expansion in the patients selected for sequencing. Every patient had severe acquired aplastic anemia, diagnosed using the International Study of Aplastic Anemia and Agranulocytosis and Camitta criteria. No therapy had been received by the patients at the time of blood sampling. In the study, sorted CD4+ and CD8+ blood T cells from patients with severe aplastic anemia and from healthy subjects underwent deep sequencing of TCR repertoires. Patients were enrolled in the USA under clinicaltrials.gov protocols 00001620, 01623167, 00001397, 00071045, 00081523 and 00961064. Ficoll-Paque density gradient centrifugation was used to isolate peripheral blood mononuclear cells. Before DNA extraction, CD4+ and CD8+ T cells were sorted by FACS or by magnetic beads. Broad study findings and their caveats: Between patients and healthy controls, no significant difference in CD8+ Simpson's diversity was found (P=0.060). Over 25 CD8+ CDR3 sequences were found in both patients and controls but appeared to be highly expressed in patients and within the immunodominant clones of the patients.

Sequencing was carried out using sorted CD4+, CD8+, or CD8+CD57+ T cells (not recorded which) from PBMCs. The chain employs TRBV19 and TRBJ1-6; the D gene cannot be resolved reliably. This TCR was recovered from a human donor with aplastic anemia. DNA sequence: TGTGCCAGTAGTAGGCAGGAGGATTCACCCCTCCACTTT. Protein translation: CASSRQEDSPLHF.